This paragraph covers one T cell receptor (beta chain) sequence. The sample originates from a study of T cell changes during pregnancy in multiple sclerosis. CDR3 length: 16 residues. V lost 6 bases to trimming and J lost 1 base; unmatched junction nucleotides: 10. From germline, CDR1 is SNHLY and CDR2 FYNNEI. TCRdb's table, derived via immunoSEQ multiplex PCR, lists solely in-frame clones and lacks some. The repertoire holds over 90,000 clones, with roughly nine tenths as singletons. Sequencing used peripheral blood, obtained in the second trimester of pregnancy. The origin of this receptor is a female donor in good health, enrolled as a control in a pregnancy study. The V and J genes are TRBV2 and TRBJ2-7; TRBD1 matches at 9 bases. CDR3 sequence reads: CASSGPKTGGSYEQYF. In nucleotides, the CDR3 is TGTGCCAGCAGCGGTCCTAAGACAGGGGGTTCCTACGAGCAGTACTTC.